A selection of T cell receptor beta chains follows, all from one sample in a study of control samples from healthy donors and cancer patients. Here immunoSEQ multiplex PCR was the method, and the copy in TCRdb shows in-frame clones only, minus some. The sample contains roughly 100,000 clones, 83% of which appear only once. The sample consisted of blood. These receptors all come from a woman aged 45 to 65 in good health. CDR3s include the opening cysteine and the closing phenylalanine or tryptophan. A D gene is named only where the DNA matches it firmly. Clone size is given for some rows only: seen once, a few or many times, or a class if the clone is expanded.

v_call	j_call	clone_size	d_call	cdr3_aa	cdr3_nt
TRBV6-5	TRBJ2-1	-	TRBD2	CASIPAGGLYNEQFF	TGTGCCAGCATTCCAGCGGGAGGGCTCTACAATGAGCAGTTCTTC
TRBV19	TRBJ1-6	-	TRBD1	CASSVDRVRGSPLHF	TGTGCCAGTAGTGTCGACAGGGTTCGAGGTTCACCCCTCCACTTT
TRBV18	TRBJ1-5	-	-	CASSPPDQPQHF	TGTGCCAGCTCACCACCCGATCAGCCCCAGCATTTT
TRBV7-9	TRBJ2-2	once	-	CAGGGELFF	TGTGCCGGGGGCGGGGAGCTGTTTTTT
TRBV12-3/TRBV12-4	TRBJ2-1	-	-	CASTQSRFNEQFF	TGTGCCAGCACCCAATCGAGGTTCAATGAGCAGTTCTTC
TRBV19	TRBJ2-1	-	-	CASSIDPTRGTYNEQFF	TGTGCCAGTAGTATAGACCCTACTCGCGGAACCTACAATGAGCAGTTCTTC
TRBV29-1	TRBJ2-3	few	-	CSVDGREQDTQYF	TGCAGCGTTGATGGCCGGGAGCAAGATACGCAGTATTTT
TRBV7-2	TRBJ1-5	-	-	CASSLAANQPQHF	TGTGCCAGCAGCTTGGCGGCAAATCAGCCCCAGCATTTT
TRBV7-9	TRBJ2-3	-	-	CASLPAATDTQYF	TGTGCCAGCTTACCCGCAGCCACAGATACGCAGTATTTT
TRBV5-1	TRBJ2-4	-	TRBD1	CASRDPGTGSGNIQYF	TGCGCCAGCAGGGACCCGGGGACAGGGTCGGGAAACATTCAGTACTTC
TRBV2	TRBJ2-1	-	TRBD1	CASTYTPGTGNNEQFF	TGTGCCAGCACCTATACCCCCGGGACAGGTAACAATGAGCAGTTCTTC
TRBV10-3	TRBJ1-1	-	-	CAISGQVNTEAFF	TGTGCCATCAGCGGGCAGGTGAACACTGAAGCTTTCTTT
TRBV7-9	TRBJ1-1	-	-	CASSLITEAFF	TGTGCCAGCAGCTTGATCACTGAAGCTTTCTTT
TRBV7-9	TRBJ1-2	-	-	CASSFGLLYGYTF	TGTGCCAGCAGCTTCGGGCTGCTCTATGGCTACACCTTC
TRBV5-6	TRBJ1-5	-	-	CASSLARVWNQPQHF	TGTGCCAGCAGCTTGGCCCGGGTGTGGAATCAGCCCCAGCATTTT
TRBV24-1	TRBJ2-3	-	TRBD2	CATSDLAGRHTDTQYF	TGTGCCACCAGTGATTTAGCGGGACGTCACACAGATACGCAGTATTTT
TRBV4-3	TRBJ2-3	-	-	CASSEGSTDTQYF	TGCGCCAGCAGCGAGGGGAGCACAGATACGCAGTATTTT
TRBV19	TRBJ2-2	-	-	CASSIIRVTTSGELFF	TGTGCCAGTAGTATAATAAGGGTAACGACCTCGGGGGAGCTGTTTTTT
TRBV4-3	TRBJ2-5	few	-	CASSQDLGGETQYF	TGCGCCAGCAGCCAAGACTTGGGGGGAGAGACCCAGTACTTC
TRBV7-9	TRBJ2-1	-	-	CASSFPGVNEQFF	TGTGCCAGCAGCTTCCCAGGGGTCAATGAGCAGTTCTTC
TRBV28	TRBJ1-2	-	-	CASRSRDTDGYTF	TGTGCCAGCAGAAGCCGGGACACTGATGGCTACACCTTC
TRBV14	TRBJ2-1	-	TRBD1	CASSQPTGTGLSYNEQFF	TGTGCCAGCAGCCAACCAACCGGGACAGGCCTATCCTACAATGAGCAGTTCTTC
TRBV5-4	TRBJ1-4	-	-	CASSSKTTNEKLFF	TGTGCCAGCAGCTCCAAGACAACTAATGAAAAACTGTTTTTT